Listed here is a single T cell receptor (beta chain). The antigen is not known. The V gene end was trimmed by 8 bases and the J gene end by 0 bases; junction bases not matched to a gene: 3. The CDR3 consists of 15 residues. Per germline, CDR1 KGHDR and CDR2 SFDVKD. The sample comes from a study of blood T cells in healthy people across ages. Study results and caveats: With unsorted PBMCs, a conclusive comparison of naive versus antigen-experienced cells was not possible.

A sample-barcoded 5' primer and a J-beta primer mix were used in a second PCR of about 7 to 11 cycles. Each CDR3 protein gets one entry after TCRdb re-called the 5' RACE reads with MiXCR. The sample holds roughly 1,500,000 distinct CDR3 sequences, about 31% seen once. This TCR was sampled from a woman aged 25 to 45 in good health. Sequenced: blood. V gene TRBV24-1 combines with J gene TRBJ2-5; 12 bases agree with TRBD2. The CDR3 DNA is TGTGCCACCATCCGGACTAGCGGGGACCAAGAGACCCAGTACTTC. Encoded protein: CATIRTSGDQETQYF.